This passage covers 14 T cell receptor beta chains from one sample sequenced in a study of prognosis after radiotherapy for stage I lung cancer. Multiplex PCR in two rounds served to amplify TCR beta CDR3 from genomic DNA. Round one of PCR was performed, and it used primers specific to each TRBV and TRBJ gene. TCRdb called the multiplex PCR reads again in MiXCR, with one record for every CDR3 protein. The table lists about 31,000 distinct CDR3 sequences, approximately 30% of them singletons. This sample comprised PBMCs, obtained before or after stereotactic body radiation therapy (not recorded which). The receptors were gathered from a donor over 45 with non-small cell lung cancer.

Details on this clonotype: A clone one base away is much larger, so this may be a read error. The rearrangement uses TRBV12-3 or TRBV12-4 and TRBJ2-3; D possibly corresponds to TRBD2 (7 bases). The ends were cut back, 6 bases at V and 10 bases at J, with 17 bases in the middle. This CDR3 has 13 amino acids. This CDR3 reads CASRRGGWGSQYF. The CDR3 region has the DNA TGTGCCAGCAGGAGGGGGGGGTGGGGATCGCAGTATTTT.

There are many counts of this clonotype. This chain links TRBV4-1 with TRBJ1-1; no definite D call. With 1 base removed from V and 1 base from J, the gap between germline ends came to 10 bases. Germline V gene data show CDR1 as MGHRA and CDR2 as YSYEKL. The CDR3 covers 15 residues. The CDR3 region is CASSQVLSGNTEAFF. CDR3 nucleotide sequence: TGCGCCAGCAGCCAAGTATTAAGCGGGAACACTGAAGCTTTCTTT.

A note on this clonotype: The CDR3 does not end in the conserved phenylalanine or tryptophan, so this is likely a read error. The rearrangement uses TRBV7-7 and TRBJ2-5; a possible D gene is TRBD1 (6 bases). Germline assignment: CDR1 SSHAT and CDR2 FNYEAQ (reference sequence). The CDR3 is 14 amino acids. Trimming removed 2 bases at V and 0 bases at J, with 7 bases between. The DNA of the CDR3 is TGTGCCAGCAGCTTAACAGGGTACCAAGAGACCCAGTACTTA. Its protein product is CASSLTGYQETQYL.

V gene TRBV25-1 combines with J gene TRBJ2-5, with TRBD2 as a possible D gene (5 bases). Germline loops: CDR1 MGHDK, CDR2 SYGVNS. The CDR3 runs to 14 residues. V was trimmed by 6 bases and J by 0 bases, leaving 11 bases between them. The CDR3 DNA is TGTGCCAGCAGGGGCGGGTCGTACCAAGAGACCCAGTACTTC. Translation gives CASRGGSYQETQYF.

The chain couples TRBV6-1 to TRBJ2-3; no clear D gene. The CDR3 spans 15 residues. V lost 5 bases and J lost 0, with 12 bases in between. Germline values: CDR1 MNHNS, CDR2 SASEGT. Written as DNA, the CDR3 is TGTGCCAGCAGTCCCGCGAGATGGAGCACAGATACGCAGTATTTT. It translates to CASSPARWSTDTQYF.

The chain couples TRBV12-3 or TRBV12-4 to TRBJ1-5, with D tentatively TRBD1 (6 bases). This CDR3 contains 13 residues. Trimming shortened V by 8 bases and J by 6 bases, and 14 bases separated the two germline ends. CDR3 coding DNA: TGTGCCAGCCGGCACAGGGAGGGTCAGCCCCAGCATTTT. Its protein product is CASRHREGQPQHF.

This clonotype was seen ten or more times. V is TRBV7-8 and J is TRBJ2-7; 7 nucleotides agree with TRBD2. The germline V gene has CDR1 SGHVS and CDR2 FQNEAQ. CDR3 size: 17 residues. V was clipped by 5 bases and J by 4 bases; unmatched bases: 17. The DNA for the CDR3 is TGTGCCAGCAGCCTCCCGACTGGCGGGAGAGTTAGGTACGAGCAGTACTTC. Protein: CASSLPTGGRVRYEQYF.

There are many counts of this clonotype. DNA of the CDR3: TGTGCCAGCAGCTTCTTTAATACTAGTCCCTACGAGCAGTACTTC. This gives the protein CASSFFNTSPYEQYF. The chain couples TRBV11-2 to TRBJ2-7; D may be TRBD2 (5 bases). CDR1 and CDR2 (germline): SGHAT, FQNNGV. CDR3 length: 15 residues. V gave up 3 bases and J gave up 2 bases, with 14 bases separating them.

The chain uses TRBV20-1 and TRBJ2-3; 15 bases agree with TRBD2. From germline, CDR1 is DFQATT and CDR2 SNEGSKA (reference sequence). The CDR3 is 18 residues long. Losses at the gene ends were 1 base for V and 3 bases for J; bases not matched to a gene: 8. The CDR3 reads CSARGWTSGRAQTDTQYF. CDR3 bases: TGCAGTGCTAGAGGATGGACTAGCGGGAGGGCACAAACAGATACGCAGTATTTT.

This clonotype was recorded many times. This chain's CDR3 is CASSLSKGDYEQYF. CDR3 nucleotide sequence: TGTGCCAGCAGTTTATCAAAGGGGGACTACGAGCAGTACTTC. This rearrangement joins TRBV27 to TRBJ2-7; possible D gene TRBD1, 6 bases. The CDR3 contains 14 residues. V lost 0 bases, J lost 3 bases, and 9 bases lay in between. Germline loops: CDR1 MNHEY, CDR2 SMNVEV (reference sequence).

This clonotype was found a few times. It is likely a read error: a sequence one base away is far more abundant. The V call is TRBV6-2 or TRBV6-3, the J call TRBJ2-1; 9 nucleotides line up with TRBD1. Germline values: CDR1 MNHEY, CDR2 SVGEGT. This CDR3 has 15 residues. CDR3 region: CAGSYNRDRVSEQFF. The CDR3 region has the DNA TGTGCCGGCAGTTACAACCGGGACAGGGTTTCTGAGCAGTTCTTC.

This clonotype rates as medium-sized. This chain connects TRBV27 to TRBJ2-7, with D possibly TRBD2 on 5 matching bases. The V end was cut by 4 bases, the J end by 3 bases, with 13 bases between. The CDR3 contains 14 residues. Germline CDR1 and CDR2: MNHEY and SMNVEV (reference sequence). The CDR3 nucleotides read TGTGCCAGCAGTTCCTTCGGCGAGGGCTACGAGCAGTACTTC. Amino acids: CASSSFGEGYEQYF.

By sample fraction, this clonotype is medium-sized (0.01 to 0.1%). The genes are TRBV30 and TRBJ1-4; D not resolved. V shed 0 bases and J shed 4 bases, with 9 bases lying between them. The CDR3 consists of 14 residues. The germline CDR1 and CDR2 sequences are GTSNPN and SVGIG (reference sequence). In DNA form, the CDR3 reads TGTGCCTGGAGTGTCGGACGGATTAATGAAAAACTGTTTTTT. This sequence encodes CAWSVGRINEKLFF.

Many counts were recorded for this clonotype. The gene calls are TRBV12-3 or TRBV12-4 and TRBJ2-3; 13 bases agree with TRBD2. The CDR3 has 14 residues. After removal of 6 bases from V and 11 bases from J, the junction contained 8 bases not matched to a gene. CDR3 in DNA: TGTGCCAGCAGCCCCACTAGCGGGAGGGCCAGGCAGTATTTT. It is translated as CASSPTSGRARQYF.